Below, 16 T cell receptor beta chains from the same sample are listed, as sequenced in a study of cytomegalovirus exposure and HLA in healthy donors. Use of 60 Vbeta and 13 Jbeta primers characterized the PCR. Only in-frame clones appear in the TCRdb table, and some are missing; sequencing was by immunoSEQ multiplex PCR. The sample has some 140,000 clones, around 72% seen once; the top ten hold roughly 4%. Sequenced sample: PBMCs. The receptors come from a man aged 50 to 60 in good health and CMV-seropositive.

The chain joins TRBV29-1 to TRBJ1-1; 8 nucleotides align to TRBD1. Germline values: CDR1 SQVTM, CDR2 ANQGSEA. V lost 4 bases, J lost 6 bases, and 10 bases stayed unmatched. The CDR3 length is 14 residues. The CDR3 DNA reads TGCAGCGTTGGTCTTAGGACAGGGATCTCTGAAGCTTTCTTT. It codes for CSVGLRTGISEAFF.

The J gene is TRBJ1-5, the V gene TRBV29-1, with 7 bases lining up with TRBD1. J gave up 4 bases and V 4 bases, and 4 bases lay outside the gene matches. CDR3 size: 13 residues. Germline V gene data show CDR1 as SQVTM and CDR2 as ANQGSEA. The CDR3 coding sequence is TGCAGCGTTGTTCAGGGGGTAAATCAGCCCCAGCATTTT. This sequence encodes CSVVQGVNQPQHF.

The chain links TRBV6-5 to TRBJ1-1, with 10 bases matching TRBD1. CDR1 and CDR2 from the germline V gene are MNHEY and SVGAGI. With V trimmed by 6 bases and J by 5 bases, 6 bases remained unmatched. This CDR3 is built from 14 residues. The CDR3 loop reads CASSRRDRGTEAFF. The CDR3 region has the DNA TGTGCCAGCAGCAGGCGGGACAGGGGAACTGAAGCTTTCTTT.

Here the CDR3 DNA reads TGTGCCAGCAGCCCTTTAAGGGGCAGCAATCAGCCCCAGCATTTT. Protein: CASSPLRGSNQPQHF. The chain joins TRBV2 to TRBJ1-5; weak D call: TRBD1 (5 bases). Trimming pared 6 bases from V and 1 base from J, leaving 13 bases between. The germline CDR1 and CDR2 sequences are SNHLY and FYNNEI. The CDR3 is 15 residues long. The full variable domain, with the rest looked up from reference TRBV2 and TRBJ1-5, is EPEVTQTPSHQVTQMGQEVILRCVPISNHLYFYWYRQILGQKVEFLVSFYNNEISEKSEIFDDQFSVERPDGSNFTLKIRSTKLEDSAMYFCASSPLRGSNQPQHFGDGTRLSIL.

The V gene is TRBV5-1, the J gene TRBJ1-1; D not resolved. This CDR3 spans 15 amino acids. The germline V gene has CDR1 SGHRS and CDR2 YFSETQ. V dropped 0 bases and J dropped 0 bases, with 9 bases sitting between them. The CDR3 DNA reads TGCGCCAGCAGCTTGGGGACTGGGATGAACACTGAAGCTTTCTTT. Translated: CASSLGTGMNTEAFF.

This clone was counted once. CDR3 bases: TGCGCCAGCAGCTATCCGGGACAGGGTATCGGGGGCTACACCTTC. Its translation is CASSYPGQGIGGYTF. V is TRBV5-1 and J is TRBJ1-2, with 9 bases aligning to TRBD1. The V gene's germline CDR1 is SGHRS and CDR2 YFSETQ. V was pared by 3 bases and J by 8 bases, with 11 bases of the junction left unmatched. The CDR3 consists of 15 residues.

This clone was recorded once. V and J are TRBV6-1 and TRBJ2-7; D might be TRBD1 (6 bases). The CDR3 has 14 amino acids. Germline lookup yields CDR1 MNHNS and CDR2 SASEGT. The germline V and J ends were trimmed by 4 bases and 5 bases, with 15 bases remaining between them. The CDR3 nucleotides are TGTGCCAGCAGTGTTGGGCAGGGGTTAAACGAGCAGTACTTC. It specifies CASSVGQGLNEQYF.

This chain links TRBV7-3 with TRBJ2-1; 13 bases are shared with TRBD2. Germline-derived CDR1 and CDR2 are SGHTA and FQGTGA. After removal of 2 bases from V and 5 bases from J, the junction contained 0 bases not matched to a gene. This CDR3 region has 15 residues. The CDR3 loop reads CASSLGTSGNNEQFF. In DNA form, the CDR3 reads TGTGCCAGCAGCTTAGGGACTAGCGGGAACAATGAGCAGTTCTTC.

The J gene is TRBJ1-2, the V gene TRBV10-2, with 10 nucleotides matching TRBD1. The CDR3 sequence is 12 residues long. Trimming at V came to 7 bases and at J to 8 bases, leaving 4 bases not matched to a gene. Germline lookup yields CDR1 WSHSY and CDR2 SAAADI. The CDR3 spells CASNGQGGGYTF. The CDR3 region has the DNA TGCGCCAGCAATGGACAGGGGGGGGGCTACACCTTC.

This clone appeared a few times. The chain couples TRBV12-5 to TRBJ1-5; 7 bases fit TRBD1. The CDR3 is made up of 17 amino acids. V trimming: 4 bases; J trimming: 5 bases; junction bases outside the gene matches: 14. Germline CDR1 LGHNT, CDR2 FRNRAP. The CDR3 protein is CASGSTGLTFPDQPQHF. The CDR3 DNA reads TGTGCTAGTGGTTCGACAGGGTTGACGTTCCCAGATCAGCCCCAGCATTTT.

The chain links TRBV7-8 to TRBJ2-5; 7 bases are a match to TRBD2. The J call may be in error: the DNA end matches TRBJ2-7 better. Per germline, CDR1 SGHVS and CDR2 FQNEAQ. The CDR3 spans 14 residues. As DNA, the CDR3 is TGTGCCAGCAGCCCCTTTGGGGGGGGCTACGAGCAGTACTTC. This codes for CASSPFGGGYEQYF.

Only one count was recorded for this clone. The V gene is TRBV2, the J gene TRBJ1-1, with D possibly being TRBD1 (5 bases). Between the trimmed V and J ends, which lost 4 bases and 0 bases, there was a span of 18 bases. The CDR3 has 17 amino acids. CDR1 and CDR2 (germline): SNHLY, FYNNEI. CDR3 in amino acids: CASSGSKGNRMNTEAFF. As DNA, the CDR3 is TGTGCCAGCAGTGGGTCAAAGGGGAATCGGATGAACACTGAAGCTTTCTTT.

This sequence joins TRBV30 and TRBJ2-5; D uncertain. Germline CDR1 reads GTSNPN; CDR2 reads SVGIG (reference sequence). The V gene lost 0 bases and the J gene lost 7 bases, with 6 bases spanning the gap. The CDR3 has 11 residues. In DNA form, the CDR3 reads TGTGCCTGGAGTGTACGCGGGACCCAGTACTTC. It yields the protein CAWSVRGTQYF.

The CDR3 DNA sequence: TGCAGCGCCTCCCAGGGGACGACAATTAACTATGGCTACACCTTC. It is translated as CSASQGTTINYGYTF. This rearrangement joins TRBV29-1 to TRBJ1-2; D is possibly TRBD1 (6 bases). This CDR3 has 15 residues. Germline V gene data show CDR1 as SQVTM and CDR2 as ANQGSEA. Trimming removed 7 bases from V and 1 base from J, with 19 bases in between.

V usage is TRBV19 and J usage is TRBJ1-4, with 7 positions matching TRBD1. CDR1 and CDR2 from the germline V gene are LNHDA and SQIVND (reference sequence). J lost 5 bases, V lost 2 bases, and 5 bases had no gene match. The CDR3 sequence is 15 residues long. CDR3 in DNA: TGTGCCAGTAGTATATTAGGGGGCCGAAATGAAAAACTGTTTTTT. Translating it yields CASSILGGRNEKLFF. The full variable domain, its missing parts supplied by reference TRBV19 and TRBJ1-4, is DGGITQSPKYLFRKEGQNVTLSCEQNLNHDAMYWYRQDPGQGLRLIYYSQIVNDFQKGDIAEGYSVSREKKESFPLTVTSAQKNPTAFYLCASSILGGRNEKLFFGSGTQLSVL.

This clone was seen a handful of times. The CDR3 loop reads CASNKGGTGASYEQYF. CDR3 nucleotide sequence: TGTGCCAGCAATAAAGGTGGAACAGGGGCCTCCTACGAGCAGTACTTC. The V gene is TRBV2, the J gene TRBJ2-7; 7 positions agree with TRBD1. This CDR3 has 16 amino acids. J lost 0 bases, V lost 7 bases, and 12 bases had no gene match. In germline, CDR1 is SNHLY, CDR2 FYNNEI.